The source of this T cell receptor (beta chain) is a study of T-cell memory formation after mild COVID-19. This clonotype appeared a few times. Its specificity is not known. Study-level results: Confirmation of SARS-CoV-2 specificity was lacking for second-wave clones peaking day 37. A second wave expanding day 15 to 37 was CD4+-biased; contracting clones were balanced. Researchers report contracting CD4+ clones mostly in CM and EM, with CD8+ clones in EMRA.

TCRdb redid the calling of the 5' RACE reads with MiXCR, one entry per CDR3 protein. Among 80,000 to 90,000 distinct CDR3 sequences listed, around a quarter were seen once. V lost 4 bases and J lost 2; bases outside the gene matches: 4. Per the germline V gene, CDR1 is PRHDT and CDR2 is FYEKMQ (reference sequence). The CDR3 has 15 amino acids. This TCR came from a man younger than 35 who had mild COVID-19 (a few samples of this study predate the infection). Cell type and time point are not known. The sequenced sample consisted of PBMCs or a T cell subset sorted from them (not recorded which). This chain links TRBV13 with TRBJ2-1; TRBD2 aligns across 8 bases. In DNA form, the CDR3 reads TGTGCCAGCAGCTCTACGGGACTAGCCTACAATGAGCAGTTCTTC. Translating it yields CASSSTGLAYNEQFF.